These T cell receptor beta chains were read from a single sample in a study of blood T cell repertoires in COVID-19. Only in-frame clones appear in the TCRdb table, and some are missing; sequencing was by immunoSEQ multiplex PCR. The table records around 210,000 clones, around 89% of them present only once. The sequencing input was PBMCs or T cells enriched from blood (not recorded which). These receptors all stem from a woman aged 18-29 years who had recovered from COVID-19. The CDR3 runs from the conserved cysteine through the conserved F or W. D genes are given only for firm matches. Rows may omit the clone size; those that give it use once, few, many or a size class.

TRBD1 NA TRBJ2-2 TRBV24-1 TGTGCCACCAGTGATTGGCAACGGTCGACAGGGGGGACCGGGGAGCTGTTTTTT CATSDWQRSTGGTGELFF
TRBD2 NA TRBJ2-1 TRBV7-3 TGTGCCAGCAGCTTAGGGACTAGCCGCGACAATGAGCAGTTCTTC CASSLGTSRDNEQFF
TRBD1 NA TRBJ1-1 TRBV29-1 TGCAGCGTTGGACAGGGGAACACTGAAGCTTTCTTT CSVGQGNTEAFF
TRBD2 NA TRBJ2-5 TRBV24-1 TGTGCCACCAGTGCACCAGCGGGGGGGCAAGAGACCCAGTACTTC CATSAPAGGQETQYF
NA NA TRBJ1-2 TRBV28 TGTGCCAGCACAATCGGTGCACAGGGCAATGGCTACACCTTC CASTIGAQGNGYTF
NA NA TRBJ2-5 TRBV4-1 TGCGCCAGCAGCCAAGATTTCGGGGGAGCAGCAGAGACCCAGTACTTC CASSQDFGGAAETQYF
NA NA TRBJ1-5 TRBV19 TGTGCCAGTAGTATTAGATCAGGGTTGGGCAATCAGCCCCAGCATTTT CASSIRSGLGNQPQHF
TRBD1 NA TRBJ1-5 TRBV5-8 TGTGCCAGCAGCAAGGACAGGGCCCGCAATCAGCCCCAGCATTTT CASSKDRARNQPQHF
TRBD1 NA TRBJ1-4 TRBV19 TGTGCCAGTAGCAAACAGGGGTTCGATGAAAAACTGTTTTTT CASSKQGFDEKLFF
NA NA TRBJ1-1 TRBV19 TGTGCCAGTAGTAGGGTTCAGGGGAGCACTGAAGCTTTCTTT CASSRVQGSTEAFF
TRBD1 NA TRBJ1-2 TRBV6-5 TGTGCCAGCAGTAGAGCCGGGACAGGGTTATCTGGCTACACCTTC CASSRAGTGLSGYTF
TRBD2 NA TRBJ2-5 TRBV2 TGTGCCAGCGGAGGGACTAGCGGGGGTCGGGAGACCCAGTACTTC CASGGTSGGRETQYF
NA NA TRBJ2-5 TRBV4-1 TGCGCCAGCAGCCAACTTTTCCCAATTTACGGGGGGCGGGAGACCCAGTACTTC CASSQLFPIYGGRETQYF
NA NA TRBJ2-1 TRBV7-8 TGTGCCAGCAGCTTAGGCGGGGCCCCCGGGCTAGTTAAGGCCAATGAGCAGTTCTTC CASSLGGAPGLVKANEQFF
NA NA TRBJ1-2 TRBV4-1 TGCGCCAGCAGCCAAGTTGCAGGGAAGGGGGACTATGGCTACACCTTC CASSQVAGKGDYGYTF
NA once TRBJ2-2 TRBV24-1 TGTGCCACCAGGGCCCAGTTCACCGGGGAGCTGTTTTTT CATRAQFTGELFF
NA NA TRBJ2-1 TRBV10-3 TGTGCCATCAGTGAGAGAGGGGGTGGTTGGGTCTTC CAISERGGGWVF
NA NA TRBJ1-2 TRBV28 TGTGCCAGCAGAACAGGAATAGGCTATGGCTACACCTTC CASRTGIGYGYTF
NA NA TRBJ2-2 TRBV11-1 TGTGCCAGCAGCTTAGCGCAGGGTGCCGGGGAGCTGTTTTTT CASSLAQGAGELFF
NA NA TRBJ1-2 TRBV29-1 TGCAGCGTTGAATCGGGGGGTACTAACTATGGCTACACCTTC CSVESGGTNYGYTF
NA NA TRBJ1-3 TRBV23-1 TGCGCCAGCAGTCTAACGGGGGGCACCGCCTCTGGAAACACCATATATTTT CASSLTGGTASGNTIYF
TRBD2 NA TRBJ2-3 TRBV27 TGTGCCAGCAGTCTCCTACTAGCGCCTCACACAGATACGCAGTATTTT CASSLLLAPHTDTQYF
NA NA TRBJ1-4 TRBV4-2 TGTGCCAGCAGCCAAGATTACAAAAAACTGTTTTTT CASSQDYKKLFF
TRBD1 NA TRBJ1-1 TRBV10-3 TGTGCCATCAGTGAGTCCAGGACAGGGTCCACTGAAGCTTTCTTT CAISESRTGSTEAFF
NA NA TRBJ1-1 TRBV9 TGTGCCAGCAGCTCCACAGGGAACCCTAACACTGAAGCTTTCTTT CASSSTGNPNTEAFF
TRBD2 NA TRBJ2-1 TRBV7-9 TGTGCCAGCAGCTCGCTGACTAGCCAAGACAATGAGCAGTTCTTC CASSSLTSQDNEQFF
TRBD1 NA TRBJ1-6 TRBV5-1 TGCGCCAGCAGCTGGGACAGGAATTCACCCCTCCACTTT CASSWDRNSPLHF
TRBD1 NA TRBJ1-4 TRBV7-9 TGTGCCAGCAGCGCCAAGAGAACAGGGGGCGGAGGTGAAAAACTGTTTTTT CASSAKRTGGGGEKLFF
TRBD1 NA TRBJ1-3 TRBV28 TGTGCCAGCAGTGTACAGGGGGCTTGGGGAAACACCATATATTTT CASSVQGAWGNTIYF
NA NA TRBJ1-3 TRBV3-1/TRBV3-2 TGTGCCAGCAGCCTGGGACTCGGGGGGGGAAACACCATATATTTT CASSLGLGGGNTIYF
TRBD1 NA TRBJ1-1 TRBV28 TGTGCCAGCAGTTTACCGGGACAGGGTGAAGCTTTCTTT CASSLPGQGEAFF
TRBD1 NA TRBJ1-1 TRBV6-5 TGTGCCAGCACTATGGACAGGGAGAACACTGAAGCTTTCTTT CASTMDRENTEAFF
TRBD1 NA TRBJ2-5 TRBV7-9 TGTGCCAGCAGCTTAGGGGACAGGGGGCGAGGAGAGACCCAGTACTTC CASSLGDRGRGETQYF
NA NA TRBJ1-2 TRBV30 TGTGCCTGGAGTGTTAAGGGGACAAATGGCTACACCTTC CAWSVKGTNGYTF
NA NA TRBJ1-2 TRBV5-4 TGTGCCAGCAGCTTGGGGGCTACCTATGGCTACACCTTC CASSLGATYGYTF
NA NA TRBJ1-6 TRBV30 TGTGCCTGGAAAAGGGGCCGGTTAAATTCACCCCTCCACTTT CAWKRGRLNSPLHF